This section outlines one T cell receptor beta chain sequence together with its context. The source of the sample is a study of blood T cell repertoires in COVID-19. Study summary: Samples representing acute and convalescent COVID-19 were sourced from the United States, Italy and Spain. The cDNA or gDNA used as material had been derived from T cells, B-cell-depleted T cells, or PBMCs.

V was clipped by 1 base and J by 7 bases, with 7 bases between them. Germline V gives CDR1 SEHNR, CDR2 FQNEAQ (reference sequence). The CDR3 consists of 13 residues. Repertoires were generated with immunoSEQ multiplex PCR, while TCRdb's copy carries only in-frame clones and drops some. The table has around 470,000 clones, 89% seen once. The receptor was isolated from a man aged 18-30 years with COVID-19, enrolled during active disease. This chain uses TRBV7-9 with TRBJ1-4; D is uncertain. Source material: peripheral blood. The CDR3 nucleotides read TGTGCCAGCAGCTTAGATCCGGGTGAAAAACTGTTTTTT. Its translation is CASSLDPGEKLFF. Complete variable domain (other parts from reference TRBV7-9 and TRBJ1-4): DTGVSQNPRHKITKRGQNVTFRCDPISEHNRLYWYRQTLGQGPEFLTYFQNEAQLEKSRLLSDRFSAERPKGSFSTLEIQRTEQGDSAMYLCASSLDPGEKLFFGSGTQLSVL.